This T cell receptor (beta chain) was recorded in a study of T cell responses to AZD1222 COVID-19 vaccine. Study in general: Second-dose intervals of approximately 4 or approximately 12 weeks were pooled.

TCRdb's table, derived via immunoSEQ multiplex PCR, lists solely in-frame clones and lacks some. The sample has under 110,000 clones, about nine tenths seen once. General observations from the study: After two AZD1222 doses, spike-specific TCR breadth and depth rose versus day 0. Donors were mostly white British, more females; clonal diversity possibly underestimated. There were repertoire samples only from the period after the peak T cell response.

As concerns this clone: Its antigen is still unknown.

CDR3 size: 14 residues. Trimming removed 0 bases from V and 2 bases from J, with 9 bases in between. From germline, CDR1 is SGDLS and CDR2 YYNGEE. The chain recombines TRBV9 with TRBJ2-7; tentatively, D is TRBD1 (6 bases). This material consisted of peripheral blood, taken on day 0 of AZD1222 vaccination. The source of this sequence is an adult in good health. This CDR3 reads CASSVDEGAYEQYF. The DNA for the CDR3 is TGTGCCAGCAGCGTAGACGAGGGGGCCTACGAGCAGTACTTC.